The next 9 T cell receptor beta chains were all read from a single sample in a study of post-analysis software for immune sequencing data. Prepared libraries of TCR beta cDNA carried unique molecular identifiers. TCRdb reprocessed the PCR reads via MiXCR and lists one record per CDR3 protein. The sample contains 150,000 or so distinct CDR3 sequences, around 36% of which appear only once. The sample here was blood, taken after autologous hematopoietic stem cell transplantation. The receptors stem from a girl aged 5-17 years with multiple sclerosis.

Only a few counts were recorded for this clonotype. The chain couples TRBV9 to TRBJ2-3; 8 bases map to TRBD2. CDR1 is SGDLS and CDR2 is YYNGEE in the germline V gene. Germline trimming cut 0 bases from V and 2 bases from J; bases unmatched to any gene: 5. CDR3 length: 16 amino acids. DNA for the CDR3: TGTGCCAGCAGCGTAGGGGATAGCGGGAACACAGATACGCAGTATTTT. This translates into CASSVGDSGNTDTQYF.

The chain employs TRBV20-1 and TRBJ2-3; a weak D match, TRBD2 (5 bases). The CDR3 consists of 13 residues. Germline CDR1 and CDR2: DFQATT and SNEGSKA (reference sequence). Trimming stripped 5 bases from V and 2 bases from J, with 11 bases between. The CDR3 loop is CSAAEVVTDTQYF. The CDR3 DNA follows: TGCAGTGCTGCGGAGGTGGTCACAGATACGCAGTATTTT.

This chain joins TRBV9 and TRBJ2-1; 9 bases are shared with TRBD2. The trim removed 0 bases at V and 8 bases at J, leaving 6 bases unmatched. The CDR3 is 15 amino acids. Germline V lookup: CDR1 SGDLS, CDR2 YYNGEE. The chain's CDR3 is CASSVEGSGRYEQFF. The CDR3, as DNA: TGTGCCAGCAGCGTAGAGGGTAGCGGGAGATATGAGCAGTTCTTC.

The rearrangement joins TRBV24-1 to TRBJ2-5; 9 nucleotides match TRBD1. Germline trimming cut 4 bases from V and 5 bases from J; bases unmatched to any gene: 4. The germline CDR1 and CDR2 sequences are KGHDR and SFDVKD. The CDR3 sequence is 14 residues long. The CDR3 loop reads CATSDPTGGETQYF. CDR3 nucleotide sequence: TGTGCCACCAGTGACCCGACAGGGGGTGAGACCCAGTACTTC.

Here the CDR3 DNA reads TGCAGTGCTAGAGGTGGGGACTTCAGGGAGGATACGCAGTATTTT. Translating gives CSARGGDFREDTQYF. This chain links TRBV20-1 with TRBJ2-3; tentatively, D is TRBD2 (6 bases). Trimming took off 1 base at V and 6 bases at J, with 17 bases between the two ends. The CDR3 has 15 amino acids. In germline, CDR1 is DFQATT, CDR2 SNEGSKA (reference sequence).

This chain connects TRBV29-1 to TRBJ2-3; D may correspond to TRBD1 or TRBD2 (5 bases each). Germline V gene lookup returns CDR1 SQVTM and CDR2 ANQGSEA. The germline V and J ends were trimmed by 6 bases and 9 bases, with 13 bases remaining between them. The CDR3 totals 11 residues. In nucleotides, the CDR3 is TGCAGCGTGCTCAGGGACGGGACGCAGTATTTT. Encoded protein: CSVLRDGTQYF.

The chain employs TRBV12-3 or TRBV12-4 and TRBJ1-1, with D possibly being TRBD1 (5 bases). V lost 6 bases to trimming and J lost 1 base, with 12 bases between them. CDR3 size: 14 residues. The CDR3 spells CASSFGGTNTEAFF. The CDR3 DNA reads as TGTGCCAGCAGCTTCGGGGGTACGAACACTGAAGCTTTCTTT.

This clonotype was picked up many times. This chain uses TRBV24-1 with TRBJ2-1; no definite D call. The CDR3 runs 14 residues. Germline V CDR1 and CDR2: KGHDR, SFDVKD. Between the trimmed V and J ends, which lost 8 bases and 3 bases, there was a span of 13 bases. The CDR3 spells CATTGSDFYNEQFF. DNA of the CDR3: TGTGCCACCACTGGCAGTGATTTCTACAATGAGCAGTTCTTC.

The chain recombines TRBV20-1 with TRBJ1-2; TRBD1 agrees at 9 bases. After removal of 3 bases from V and 3 bases from J, the junction contained 11 bases not matched to a gene. Per germline, CDR1 DFQATT and CDR2 SNEGSKA (reference sequence). This CDR3 region has 16 residues. The CDR3 coding sequence is TGCAGTGCTAGGCTTCAGGGACAGGGTTTCGACTATGGCTACACCTTC. Translating it yields CSARLQGQGFDYGYTF.